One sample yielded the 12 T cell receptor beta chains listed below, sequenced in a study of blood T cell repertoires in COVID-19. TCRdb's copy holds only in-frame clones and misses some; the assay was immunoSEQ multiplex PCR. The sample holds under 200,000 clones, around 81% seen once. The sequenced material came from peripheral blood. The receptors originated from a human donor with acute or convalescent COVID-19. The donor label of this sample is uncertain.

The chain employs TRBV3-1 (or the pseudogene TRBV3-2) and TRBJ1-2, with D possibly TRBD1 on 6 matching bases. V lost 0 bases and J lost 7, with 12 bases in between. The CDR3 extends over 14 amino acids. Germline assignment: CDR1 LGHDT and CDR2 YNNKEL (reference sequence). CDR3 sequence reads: CASSQDSGVGGYTF. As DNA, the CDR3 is TGTGCCAGCAGCCAAGATTCAGGGGTAGGTGGCTACACCTTC.

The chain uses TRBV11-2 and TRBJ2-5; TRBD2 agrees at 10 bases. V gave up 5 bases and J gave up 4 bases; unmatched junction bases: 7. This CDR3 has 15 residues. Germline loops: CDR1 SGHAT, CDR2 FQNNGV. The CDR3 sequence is CASSVPLAGVETQYF. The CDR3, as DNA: TGTGCCAGCAGCGTACCGCTAGCGGGGGTAGAGACCCAGTACTTC.

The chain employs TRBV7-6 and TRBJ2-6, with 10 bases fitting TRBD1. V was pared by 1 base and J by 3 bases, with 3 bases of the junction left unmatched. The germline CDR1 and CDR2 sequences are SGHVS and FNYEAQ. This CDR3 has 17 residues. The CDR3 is CASSLGQGALGANVLTF. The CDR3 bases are TGTGCCAGCAGCTTAGGACAGGGGGCGCTTGGGGCCAACGTCCTGACTTTC.

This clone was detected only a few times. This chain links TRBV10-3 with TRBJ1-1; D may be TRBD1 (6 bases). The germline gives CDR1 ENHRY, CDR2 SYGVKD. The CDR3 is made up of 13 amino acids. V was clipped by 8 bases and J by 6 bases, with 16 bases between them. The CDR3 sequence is CAISGRGQAEAFF. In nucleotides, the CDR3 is TGTGCCATCTCTGGCAGGGGCCAGGCTGAAGCTTTCTTT.

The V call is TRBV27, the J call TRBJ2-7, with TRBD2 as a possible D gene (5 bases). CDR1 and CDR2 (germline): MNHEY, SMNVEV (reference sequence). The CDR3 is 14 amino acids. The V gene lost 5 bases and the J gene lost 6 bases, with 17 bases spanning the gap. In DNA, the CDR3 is TGTGCCAGCAGTGCGGGCCTCACCACCGGCGAGCAGTACTTC. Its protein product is CASSAGLTTGEQYF.

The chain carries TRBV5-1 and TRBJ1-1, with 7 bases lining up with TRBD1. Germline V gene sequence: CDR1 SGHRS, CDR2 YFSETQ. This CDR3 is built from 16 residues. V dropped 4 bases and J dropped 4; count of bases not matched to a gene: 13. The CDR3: CASSQGQRVGVTEAFF. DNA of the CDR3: TGCGCCAGCAGCCAGGGACAGCGCGTAGGGGTCACTGAAGCTTTCTTT.

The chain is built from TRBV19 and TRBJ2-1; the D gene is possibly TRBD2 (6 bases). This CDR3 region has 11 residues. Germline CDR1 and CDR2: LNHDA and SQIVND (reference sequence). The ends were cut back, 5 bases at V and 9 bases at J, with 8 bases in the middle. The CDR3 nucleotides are TGTGCCAGTAGTCGGGACTTTGAGCAGTTCTTC. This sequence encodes CASSRDFEQFF.

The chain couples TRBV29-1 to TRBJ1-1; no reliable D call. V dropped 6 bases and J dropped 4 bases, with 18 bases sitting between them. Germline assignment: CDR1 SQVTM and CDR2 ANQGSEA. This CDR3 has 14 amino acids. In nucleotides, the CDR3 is TGCAGCGTGCAGTCGTTTCTTACCCCCACTGAAGCTTTCTTT. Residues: CSVQSFLTPTEAFF.

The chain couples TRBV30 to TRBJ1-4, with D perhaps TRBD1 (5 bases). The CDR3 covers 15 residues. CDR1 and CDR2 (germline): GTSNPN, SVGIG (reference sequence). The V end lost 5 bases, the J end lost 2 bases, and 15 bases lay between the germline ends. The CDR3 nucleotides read TGTGCCTGGGGATACGGAGGGACTACTAATGAAAAACTGTTTTTT. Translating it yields CAWGYGGTTNEKLFF.

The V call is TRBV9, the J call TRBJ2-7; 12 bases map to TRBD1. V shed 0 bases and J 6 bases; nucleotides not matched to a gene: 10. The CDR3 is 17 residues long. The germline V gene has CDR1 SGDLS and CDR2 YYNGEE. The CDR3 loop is CASSVGPEGTGGSEQYF. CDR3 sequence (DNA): TGTGCCAGCAGCGTAGGCCCCGAAGGGACAGGGGGCTCCGAGCAGTACTTC.

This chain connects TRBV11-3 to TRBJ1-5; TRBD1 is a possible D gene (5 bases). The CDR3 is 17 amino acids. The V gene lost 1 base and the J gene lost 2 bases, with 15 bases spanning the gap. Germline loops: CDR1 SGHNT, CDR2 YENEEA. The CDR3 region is CASSLADILGGNQPQHF. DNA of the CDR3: TGTGCCAGCAGCTTAGCAGACATCTTAGGGGGCAATCAGCCCCAGCATTTT.

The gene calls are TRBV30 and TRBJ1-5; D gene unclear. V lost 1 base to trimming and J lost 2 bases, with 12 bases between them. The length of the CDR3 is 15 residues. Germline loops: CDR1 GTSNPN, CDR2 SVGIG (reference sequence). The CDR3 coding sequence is TGTGCCTGGAGTGATGATTCACTGGGCAATCAGCCCCAGCATTTT. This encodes CAWSDDSLGNQPQHF.